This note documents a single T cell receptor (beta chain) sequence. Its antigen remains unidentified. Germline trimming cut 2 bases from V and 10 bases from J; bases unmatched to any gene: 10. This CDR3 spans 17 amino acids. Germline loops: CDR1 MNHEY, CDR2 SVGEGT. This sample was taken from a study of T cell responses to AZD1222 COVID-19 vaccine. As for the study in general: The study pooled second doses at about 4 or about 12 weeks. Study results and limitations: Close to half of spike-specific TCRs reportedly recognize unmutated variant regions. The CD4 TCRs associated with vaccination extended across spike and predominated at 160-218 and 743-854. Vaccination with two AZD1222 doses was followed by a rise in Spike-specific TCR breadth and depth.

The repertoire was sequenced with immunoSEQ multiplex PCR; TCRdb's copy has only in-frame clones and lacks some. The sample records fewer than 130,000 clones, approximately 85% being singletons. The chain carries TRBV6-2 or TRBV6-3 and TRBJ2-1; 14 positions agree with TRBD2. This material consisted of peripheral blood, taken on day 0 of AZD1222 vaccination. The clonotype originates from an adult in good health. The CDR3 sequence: CASSYAPGLAGAWEQFF. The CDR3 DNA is TGTGCCAGCAGTTACGCCCCGGGACTAGCGGGAGCCTGGGAGCAGTTCTTC.